These T cell receptor beta chains were read from a single sample in a study of early T cells in non-severe SARS-CoV-2 infection. TCRdb itself ran the 5' RACE reads through MiXCR, one entry per CDR3 protein. The sample contains about 58,000 distinct CDR3 sequences, approximately 12% of which appear only once. Sequenced sample: whole blood. The receptors derive from an adult who was a healthcare worker with PCR-confirmed SARS-CoV-2 infection or an uninfected control (not recorded which). Each CDR3 is given with its conserved first and last residue. A D gene is named only where the DNA matches it firmly. Clone size is shown for a subset of rows, as once, few, many or a class of expanded clone.

J gene: TRBJ2-1
D gene: TRBD2
V gene: TRBV7-3
clone size: few
CDR3 protein: CASSLGPLAGVGNEQFF
CDR3 DNA: TGTGCCAGCAGCTTAGGACCCTTAGCGGGAGTGGGCAATGAGCAGTTCTTC

J gene: TRBJ2-5
D gene: .
V gene: TRBV27
clone size: many
CDR3 protein: CASSRPGAVPETQYF
CDR3 DNA: TGTGCCAGCAGCAGGCCAGGAGCGGTCCCGGAGACCCAGTACTTC

J gene: TRBJ2-7
D gene: .
V gene: TRBV5-6
clone size: many
CDR3 protein: CASSFLGLDEQYF
CDR3 DNA: TGTGCCAGCAGCTTTTTGGGGTTGGACGAGCAGTACTTC

J gene: TRBJ1-2
D gene: .
V gene: TRBV24-1
clone size: many
CDR3 protein: CATSDLDRAYGYTF
CDR3 DNA: TGTGCCACCAGTGATTTAGACCGTGCCTATGGCTACACCTTC

J gene: TRBJ1-1
D gene: TRBD1
V gene: TRBV7-9
clone size: .
CDR3 protein: CASSSPGGPEAFF
CDR3 DNA: TGTGCCAGCAGCTCTCCAGGGGGCCCTGAAGCTTTCTTT

J gene: TRBJ1-1
D gene: TRBD1
V gene: TRBV6-5
clone size: many
CDR3 protein: CASRTGDTEAFF
CDR3 DNA: TGTGCCAGCAGGACAGGGGACACTGAAGCTTTCTTT

J gene: TRBJ1-2
D gene: TRBD1
V gene: TRBV4-1
clone size: .
CDR3 protein: CASSRLTGGNYGYTF
CDR3 DNA: TGCGCCAGCAGCCGATTGACAGGGGGGAACTATGGCTACACCTTC

J gene: TRBJ1-1
D gene: .
V gene: TRBV3-2
clone size: few
CDR3 protein: CASSQGQMNTEAFF
CDR3 DNA: TGTGCCAGCAGCCAAGGACAAATGAACACTGAAGCTTTCTTT

J gene: TRBJ2-1
D gene: TRBD2
V gene: TRBV6-4
clone size: many
CDR3 protein: CASSDGRASDEQFF
CDR3 DNA: TGTGCCAGCAGCGACGGGAGGGCGTCGGATGAGCAGTTCTTC

J gene: TRBJ1-5
D gene: .
V gene: TRBV7-2
clone size: .
CDR3 protein: CASSFYDQPQHF
CDR3 DNA: TGTGCCAGCAGCTTCTATGATCAGCCCCAGCATTTT

J gene: TRBJ2-7
D gene: .
V gene: TRBV6-1
clone size: many
CDR3 protein: CASSEVTYEQYF
CDR3 DNA: TGTGCCAGCAGTGAAGTCACATACGAGCAGTACTTC

J gene: TRBJ2-5
D gene: .
V gene: TRBV9
clone size: .
CDR3 protein: CASSAPGPKESQYF
CDR3 DNA: TGTGCCAGCAGCGCCCCCGGACCAAAAGAGTCCCAGTACTTC

J gene: TRBJ2-1
D gene: .
V gene: TRBV20-1
clone size: .
CDR3 protein: CSVLAVISTGRGGKNEQFF
CDR3 DNA: TGCAGTGTCTTGGCGGTAATTTCTACCGGACGAGGGGGGAAAAATGAGCAGTTCTTC

J gene: TRBJ1-1
D gene: .
V gene: TRBV3-1
clone size: .
CDR3 protein: CASSPGTSGAFF
CDR3 DNA: TGTGCCAGCAGCCCCGGAACCTCAGGAGCTTTCTTT

J gene: TRBJ1-5
D gene: .
V gene: TRBV7-8
clone size: .
CDR3 protein: CASTPMGLSGPQHF
CDR3 DNA: TGTGCCAGCACTCCTATGGGGCTCTCGGGACCCCAGCATTTT

J gene: TRBJ2-3
D gene: TRBD1
V gene: TRBV4-1
clone size: many
CDR3 protein: CASSQGPGTANQYF
CDR3 DNA: TGCGCCAGCAGCCAAGGTCCCGGGACAGCCAACCAGTATTTT

J gene: TRBJ2-7
D gene: .
V gene: TRBV12-3/TRBV12-4
clone size: many
CDR3 protein: CASSPYRVPYEQYF
CDR3 DNA: TGTGCCAGCAGTCCCTACAGGGTCCCCTACGAGCAGTACTTC

J gene: TRBJ2-3
D gene: TRBD2
V gene: TRBV7-2
clone size: many
CDR3 protein: CASSVTSGTDTQYF
CDR3 DNA: TGTGCCAGCAGCGTCACTAGCGGCACAGATACGCAGTATTTT

J gene: TRBJ2-5
D gene: .
V gene: TRBV7-2
clone size: few
CDR3 protein: CASSRSGDQETQYF
CDR3 DNA: TGTGCCAGCAGCCGCTCCGGGGACCAAGAGACCCAGTACTTC

J gene: TRBJ2-1
D gene: TRBD1
V gene: TRBV24-1
clone size: many
CDR3 protein: CATSDSKSRGSGFYNEQFF
CDR3 DNA: TGTGCCACCAGTGATTCGAAAAGCAGGGGGTCCGGGTTTTACAATGAGCAGTTCTTC

J gene: TRBJ1-4
D gene: .
V gene: TRBV11-2
clone size: many
CDR3 protein: CASSDDSNEKLFF
CDR3 DNA: TGTGCCAGCAGCGACGACAGTAATGAAAAACTGTTTTTT

J gene: TRBJ1-2
D gene: .
V gene: TRBV12-3/TRBV12-4
clone size: few
CDR3 protein: CASSLDKGYGYTF
CDR3 DNA: TGTGCCAGCAGTTTAGACAAAGGCTATGGCTACACCTTC

J gene: TRBJ2-5
D gene: .
V gene: TRBV27
clone size: many
CDR3 protein: CASSLSRAAQETQYF
CDR3 DNA: TGTGCCAGCAGTTTATCGAGAGCGGCCCAAGAGACCCAGTACTTC

J gene: TRBJ1-1
D gene: .
V gene: TRBV29-1
clone size: few
CDR3 protein: CSGRNAARGNTEAFF
CDR3 DNA: TGCAGCGGCAGAAATGCCGCTCGGGGTAACACTGAAGCTTTCTTT

J gene: TRBJ1-5
D gene: .
V gene: TRBV6-6
clone size: many
CDR3 protein: CASTVGTTQPQHF
CDR3 DNA: TGTGCCAGCACTGTCGGGACAACCCAGCCCCAGCATTTT

J gene: TRBJ2-7
D gene: TRBD2
V gene: TRBV5-6
clone size: .
CDR3 protein: CASSPMMGTSDVYEQYF
CDR3 DNA: TGTGCCAGCAGCCCCATGATGGGGACTAGCGATGTCTACGAGCAGTACTTC

J gene: TRBJ1-5
D gene: .
V gene: TRBV29-1
clone size: .
CDR3 protein: CSVRVSNQPQHF
CDR3 DNA: TGCAGCGTTCGGGTTAGCAATCAGCCCCAGCATTTT

J gene: TRBJ2-5
D gene: TRBD2
V gene: TRBV10-2
clone size: .
CDR3 protein: CATTSGGLGTQYF
CDR3 DNA: TGCGCCACAACTAGCGGGGGGCTAGGGACCCAGTACTTC

J gene: TRBJ2-3
D gene: TRBD1
V gene: TRBV29-1
clone size: few
CDR3 protein: CSVVDRGPDTQYF
CDR3 DNA: TGCAGCGTTGTAGACAGGGGCCCAGATACGCAGTATTTT

J gene: TRBJ2-7
D gene: TRBD2
V gene: TRBV10-3
clone size: few
CDR3 protein: CAISIASGLEQYF
CDR3 DNA: TGTGCCATCAGTATCGCTAGCGGACTGGAGCAGTACTTC

J gene: TRBJ2-5
D gene: TRBD2
V gene: TRBV4-2
clone size: few
CDR3 protein: CASRGRLPSGGETQYF
CDR3 DNA: TGTGCCAGCAGAGGGAGACTACCTAGCGGGGGAGAGACCCAGTACTTC

J gene: TRBJ2-1
D gene: TRBD1
V gene: TRBV5-4
clone size: few
CDR3 protein: CASNPRGTGTYNEQFF
CDR3 DNA: TGTGCCAGCAACCCCAGGGGGACAGGGACCTACAATGAGCAGTTCTTC

J gene: TRBJ1-2
D gene: TRBD1
V gene: TRBV6-6
clone size: .
CDR3 protein: CASRETGANYGYTF
CDR3 DNA: TGTGCCAGCAGGGAGACAGGGGCTAACTATGGCTACACCTTC

J gene: TRBJ1-5
D gene: TRBD1
V gene: TRBV20-1
clone size: many
CDR3 protein: CSARDRGTGGQPQHF
CDR3 DNA: TGCAGTGCTAGAGATAGGGGGACAGGGGGTCAGCCCCAGCATTTT

J gene: TRBJ2-3
D gene: .
V gene: TRBV7-2
clone size: few
CDR3 protein: CASSFPSGNMRSTDTQYF
CDR3 DNA: TGTGCCAGCAGCTTCCCTTCCGGGAACATGAGAAGCACAGATACGCAGTATTTT

J gene: TRBJ2-7
D gene: TRBD2
V gene: TRBV10-3
clone size: few
CDR3 protein: CAISESIAGYEQYF
CDR3 DNA: TGTGCCATCAGTGAGTCAATAGCGGGTTACGAGCAGTACTTC

J gene: TRBJ1-5
D gene: .
V gene: TRBV18
clone size: few
CDR3 protein: CASSPGAGSNQPQHF
CDR3 DNA: TGTGCCAGCTCACCAGGGGCGGGGAGCAATCAGCCCCAGCATTTT

J gene: TRBJ1-2
D gene: .
V gene: TRBV6-5
clone size: few
CDR3 protein: CASSYSGRAGYGYTF
CDR3 DNA: TGTGCCAGCAGTTACTCGGGGAGGGCCGGCTATGGCTACACCTTC

J gene: TRBJ1-2
D gene: .
V gene: TRBV19
clone size: many
CDR3 protein: CASSTTKRGRNYGYTF
CDR3 DNA: TGTGCCAGTAGTACCACAAAGAGGGGCCGTAACTATGGCTACACCTTC

J gene: TRBJ1-5
D gene: .
V gene: TRBV11-3
clone size: few
CDR3 protein: CASSLGPFQPQHF
CDR3 DNA: TGTGCCAGCAGCTTAGGACCGTTCCAGCCCCAGCATTTT

J gene: TRBJ2-7
D gene: .
V gene: TRBV7-9
clone size: .
CDR3 protein: CASSSTRAPSYEQYF
CDR3 DNA: TGTGCCAGCAGCTCGACCCGGGCCCCCTCCTACGAGCAGTACTTC

J gene: TRBJ2-3
D gene: .
V gene: TRBV20-1
clone size: few
CDR3 protein: CSARDAGGPERADTQYF
CDR3 DNA: TGCAGTGCTAGAGATGCCGGGGGCCCCGAGAGGGCAGATACGCAGTATTTT

J gene: TRBJ2-1
D gene: .
V gene: TRBV5-5
clone size: .
CDR3 protein: CASSTFTEQFF
CDR3 DNA: TGTGCCAGCAGCACTTTTACTGAGCAGTTCTTC

J gene: TRBJ2-7
D gene: .
V gene: TRBV20-1
clone size: many
CDR3 protein: CSARGPTLGYEQYF
CDR3 DNA: TGCAGTGCTAGGGGACCGACCCTTGGCTACGAGCAGTACTTC

J gene: TRBJ2-5
D gene: TRBD1
V gene: TRBV5-6
clone size: many
CDR3 protein: CASSSWDSQETQYF
CDR3 DNA: TGTGCCAGCAGCTCCTGGGACAGCCAAGAGACCCAGTACTTC

J gene: TRBJ2-1
D gene: .
V gene: TRBV11-3
clone size: few
CDR3 protein: CASSPPRGAGNEQFF
CDR3 DNA: TGTGCCAGCAGCCCCCCGAGGGGGGCAGGAAATGAGCAGTTCTTC

J gene: TRBJ2-1
D gene: TRBD1
V gene: TRBV5-1
clone size: few
CDR3 protein: CASSLEGQGAYNEQFF
CDR3 DNA: TGCGCCAGCAGCTTGGAGGGACAGGGAGCCTACAATGAGCAGTTCTTC

J gene: TRBJ1-1
D gene: .
V gene: TRBV7-9
clone size: many
CDR3 protein: CASSYDSTEAFF
CDR3 DNA: TGTGCCAGCAGTTACGACAGCACTGAAGCTTTCTTT

J gene: TRBJ2-7
D gene: TRBD2
V gene: TRBV19
clone size: .
CDR3 protein: CASSIAGDDYEQYF
CDR3 DNA: TGTGCCAGTAGTATCGCGGGAGACGACTACGAGCAGTACTTC